The 4 T cell receptor beta chains presented below share a single source sample, sequenced in a study of shared T cell receptors in the human thymus. TCRdb keeps only in-frame clones here, not all; method: immunoSEQ multiplex PCR. The sample consists of 600,000 to 900,000 clones, over 75% of them appearing once. A further study also used this sample, focusing on human thymus T cells.

The sequenced material came from thymocytes. Receptor source: a girl under three years old with a congenital heart defect.

This sequence joins TRBV6-1 and TRBJ2-7; D is unclear. Germline-derived CDR1 and CDR2 are MNHNS and SASEGT. The CDR3 spans 15 residues. V gave up 0 bases and J gave up 2 bases, with 11 bases separating them. The CDR3 DNA reads TGTGCCAGCAGTGAAGCGGCCGACACTGCCTACGAGCAGTACTTC. This codes for CASSEAADTAYEQYF.

The chain couples TRBV12-5 to TRBJ2-1; TRBD1 agrees at 10 bases. Germline assignment: CDR1 LGHNT and CDR2 FRNRAP. V was clipped by 6 bases and J by 7 bases; unmatched bases: 12. CDR3 length: 16 amino acids. This CDR3 reads CASGPPGQGSENEQFF. CDR3 sequence (DNA): TGTGCTAGTGGCCCCCCGGGACAGGGGTCTGAGAATGAGCAGTTCTTC.

The chain uses TRBV27 and TRBJ2-3; the match to TRBD2 covers 8 bases. V shed 1 base and J 3 bases; nucleotides not matched to a gene: 12. The CDR3 is 18 residues long. CDR1 MNHEY and CDR2 SMNVEV come from the germline V gene (reference sequence). DNA for the CDR3: TGTGCCAGCAGTTTATGGCCCCGGGTGCGGGGGGAGACAGATACGCAGTATTTT. This codes for CASSLWPRVRGETDTQYF.

This rearrangement joins TRBV19 to TRBJ2-5, with D perhaps matching TRBD2 (6 bases). The CDR3 extends over 17 amino acids. V gave up 4 bases and J gave up 4 bases, with 22 bases separating them. Looked up from germline, CDR1 is LNHDA and CDR2 is SQIVND (reference sequence). The DNA for the CDR3 is TGTGCCAGTAGTACTTACTCGGGGGTCCCGACCGGAGAGACCCAGTACTTC. This sequence encodes CASSTYSGVPTGETQYF.